These T cell receptor beta chains were read from a single sample in a study of identical twins. TCRdb reanalysed the 5' RACE reads using MiXCR and keeps one entry per CDR3 protein. The sample lists some 630,000 distinct CDR3 sequences; less than 9% were seen once. The sample also formed part of further work on yellow fever vaccine responses in identical twins.

Sample: PBMCs. Source of these receptors: a woman aged 18-29 years in good health. CDR3s include the opening cysteine and the closing phenylalanine or tryptophan. A D gene is named only where the DNA matches it firmly. Part of the rows lack a size; the others show once, few, many or a class for expanded clones.

>many|TRBJ1-1|TRBD1|TRBV15
TGTGCCACCAGCGCACAGGGGGGGAACACTGAAGCTTTCTTT
CATSAQGGNTEAFF
>few|TRBJ2-1|-|TRBV10-3
TGTGCCATCAGTGGGGTGAGCTCCTACAATGAGCAGTTCTTC
CAISGVSSYNEQFF
>many|TRBJ2-5|TRBD1|TRBV24-1
TGTGCCACCAGTGACCGGACAGGGGTCGAAGGAGAGACCCAGTACTTC
CATSDRTGVEGETQYF
>-|TRBJ2-5|-|TRBV29-1
TGCAGCGTTGAGGTGGTGGGAGAGACCCAGTACTTC
CSVEVVGETQYF
>many|TRBJ2-2|-|TRBV7-2
TGTGCCAGCAGCTTACGGGCAGGGTACACCGGGGAGCTGTTTTTT
CASSLRAGYTGELFF
>-|TRBJ2-2|-|TRBV20-1
TGCAGTGCTAGCTCCGGGGCAGCTATCACCGGGGAGCTGTTTTTT
CSASSGAAITGELFF
>many|TRBJ2-2|-|TRBV5-1
TGCGCCAGCAGCACCCAACAGGGAGGCGGGGAGCTGTTTTTT
CASSTQQGGGELFF
>-|TRBJ2-1|TRBD2|TRBV3-1
TGTGCCAGCAGCCAATCGATTCAGGGAGGGGCAGGGAATGAGCAGTTCTTC
CASSQSIQGGAGNEQFF
>-|TRBJ2-5|-|TRBV29-1
TGCAGCGTTGCGGAGAGTGAGGAGACCCAGTACTTC
CSVAESEETQYF
>few|TRBJ2-2|TRBD1|TRBV4-1
TGCGCCAGCAGGGAATGGGACAGGGGCGCCGGGGAGCTGTTTTTT
CASREWDRGAGELFF
>few|TRBJ2-3|-|TRBV7-8
TGTGCCAGCAGCTCAAAACAGAGCCCCGGGTCGAGGGATACGCAGTATTTT
CASSSKQSPGSRDTQYF
>many|TRBJ2-1|-|TRBV14
TGTGCCAGCAGCCAGTTCACAGGGACAAACAATGAGCAGTTCTTC
CASSQFTGTNNEQFF
>many|TRBJ2-7|TRBD1|TRBV12-3/TRBV12-4
TGTGCCAGCAGCGAAGGACAGGGGGTGTCCTACGAGCAGTACTTC
CASSEGQGVSYEQYF
>-|TRBJ2-1|-|TRBV7-2
TGTGCCAGCAGCTTAGGGGGGGGCATCCGATACAATGAGCAGTTCTTC
CASSLGGGIRYNEQFF
>few|TRBJ2-3|TRBD2|TRBV4-1
TGCGCCAGCAGCCACGGACTAGCGGGGATAGCAGATACGCAGTATTTT
CASSHGLAGIADTQYF
>few|TRBJ2-2|-|TRBV19
TGTGCCAGTAGTATTGGCGGGAACACCGGGGAGCTGTTTTTT
CASSIGGNTGELFF
>few|TRBJ2-5|TRBD2|TRBV12-3/TRBV12-4
TGTGCCAGCAGTTCAGCGGGGGATGAAGAGACCCAGTACTTC
CASSSAGDEETQYF
>-|TRBJ1-4|-|TRBV28
TGTGCCAGCAGTTTACTAGGGGGGGCTGAAAAACTGTTTTTT
CASSLLGGAEKLFF
>-|TRBJ2-1|-|TRBV7-2
TGTGCCAGCAGCCATCCTTCTGGCAGGGGTCTAAGTAGGAGCTCCTACAATGAGCAGTTCTTC
CASSHPSGRGLSRSSYNEQFF
>few|TRBJ2-3|-|TRBV20-1
TGCAGTGCTAACAGGCCCTACACAGATACGCAGTATTTT
CSANRPYTDTQYF
>few|TRBJ1-2|-|TRBV5-6
TGTGCCAGCAGCTTGGGGGCTTCAGCTAACTATGGCTACACCTTC
CASSLGASANYGYTF
>-|TRBJ2-2|TRBD1|TRBV28
TGTGCCAGCAGTTTAACGGGACAGTGGAACACCGGGGAGCTGTTTTTT
CASSLTGQWNTGELFF
>many|TRBJ2-3|TRBD2|TRBV5-1
TGCGCCAGCAGCTTGGTGGCTAGCGGGACCACAGATACGCAGTATTTT
CASSLVASGTTDTQYF
>-|TRBJ1-2|TRBD1|TRBV6-5
TGTGCCAGCAGTTACGGACAGGGGGCCTTCTATGGCTACACCTTC
CASSYGQGAFYGYTF
>many|TRBJ1-2|-|TRBV12-3/TRBV12-4
TGTGCCAGCAGTTTAAGGGTGAGCGGCTACACCTTC
CASSLRVSGYTF
>-|TRBJ2-2|TRBD2|TRBV28
TGTGCCAGCAGTTCTGGAGCTAGCGGGTACACCGGGGAGCTGTTTTTT
CASSSGASGYTGELFF
>many|TRBJ2-7|TRBD2|TRBV12-3/TRBV12-4
TGTGCCAGCAGTTTATATGGGACTAGCAGTAGCGAGCAGTACTTC
CASSLYGTSSSEQYF
>many|TRBJ2-1|TRBD2|TRBV28
TGTGCCAGCAGTCCCGCAGGATGGGCGGGGGGATCCTACAATGAGCAGTTCTTC
CASSPAGWAGGSYNEQFF
>few|TRBJ2-2|TRBD1|TRBV4-1
TGCGCCAGCACAGAACAGGGGTTGGGGGAGCTGTTTTTT
CASTEQGLGELFF
>many|TRBJ2-3|-|TRBV29-1
TGCAGCGCTCGACAGGGAGGCGATACGCAGTATTTT
CSARQGGDTQYF
>many|TRBJ1-3|-|TRBV12-3/TRBV12-4
TGTGCCAGCAGTAATTTCGCCAGCTCTGGAAACACCATATATTTT
CASSNFASSGNTIYF
>-|TRBJ2-3|TRBD1|TRBV5-1
TGCGCCAGCAGCTCCAGCGCCGGAGGACAGGTACTCCGTACGCAGTATTTT
CASSSSAGGQVLRTQYF
>many|TRBJ2-3|TRBD2|TRBV4-1
TGCGCCAGCAGCCAAGATCGGACTAGCGGCACAGATACGCAGTATTTT
CASSQDRTSGTDTQYF